This T cell receptor beta chain emerged from a study of regulatory T cells in long-lasting Graves disease. Researchers made TCR beta libraries by using iRepertoire HTBI primers and running Arm-PCR on CDR3 regions. TCRdb reprocessed the multiplex PCR reads via MiXCR and lists one record per CDR3 protein. The sample yields around 450,000 distinct CDR3 sequences, about 22% seen once. This clonotype was picked up many times. This CDR3 has 17 residues. Trimming took 3 bases from V and 0 from J, leaving 15 bases between them. Per germline, CDR1 LNHDA and CDR2 SQIVND (reference sequence). The time point is: persistent/refractory GD, antithyroid drugs over 5 years with positive TRAb. Extracted PBMC RNA gave rise to the TCR library.

The source material was peripheral blood mononuclear cells (PBMCs), sampled when the disease was refractory, from a patient treated with antithyroid drugs. The clonotype comes from a female donor with Graves disease. The V call is TRBV19, the J call TRBJ1-5; D perhaps matches TRBD1 (5 bases). The CDR3 nucleotides are TGTGCCAGTAGTATTTCGGGGGATATTTTTAGCAATCAGCCCCAGCATTTT. This gives the protein CASSISGDIFSNQPQHF.